Below, 13 T cell receptor beta chains from the same sample are listed, as sequenced in a study of cytomegalovirus exposure and HLA in healthy donors. Primers included in the PCR were 60 Vbeta and 13 Jbeta primers. Produced via immunoSEQ multiplex PCR; TCRdb's table is partial and in-frame only. The sample consists of over 150,000 clones, roughly 85% of them appearing once. The sample consisted of PBMCs. Receptor source: a man in his forties in good health and CMV-seronegative.

J is TRBJ2-1 and V is TRBV4-1; 7 nucleotides match TRBD2. Germline V gene sequence: CDR1 MGHRA, CDR2 YSYEKL. This CDR3 contains 16 residues. With V trimmed by 4 bases and J by 7 bases, 13 bases remained unmatched. This CDR3 is CASSPLGEGRGNEQFF. CDR3 DNA: TGCGCCAGCAGCCCGTTAGGGGAGGGCCGGGGAAATGAGCAGTTCTTC.

A single count supports this clone. This chain joins TRBV2 and TRBJ2-7, with D tentatively TRBD2 (6 bases). This CDR3 is 14 amino acids long. Germline V lookup: CDR1 SNHLY, CDR2 FYNNEI. V lost 3 bases and J 4 bases, leaving 13 bases between the germline ends. CDR3 in DNA: TGTGCCAGCAGTGACCGGACCGGGGGATACGAGCAGTACTTC. It specifies CASSDRTGGYEQYF.

Note on this clone: Other nucleotide sequences from this sample produce the same CDR3. The chain recombines TRBV5-1 with TRBJ2-3; the match to TRBD2 covers 9 bases. V shed 8 bases, J shed 6 bases, and the junction held 37 bases outside the gene matches. The CDR3 runs to 23 residues. Germline assignment: CDR1 SGHRS and CDR2 YFSETQ. CDR3 sequence reads: CARKLRRTGHTKGLAGASDTQYF. The CDR3 DNA reads TGCGCCAGGAAGCTACGGAGGACAGGACATACCAAAGGGTTAGCGGGAGCGTCGGATACGCAGTATTTT. Using reference TRBV5-1 and TRBJ2-3 for the parts outside the CDR3, the full variable domain is KAGVTQTPRYLIKTRGQQVTLSCSPISGHRSVSWYQQTPGQGLQFLFEYFSETQRNKGNFPGRFSGRQFSNSRSEMNVSTLELGDSALYLCARKLRRTGHTKGLAGASDTQYFGPGTRLTVL.

The chain couples TRBV2 to TRBJ1-1; tentative D call: TRBD1 (6 bases). With 6 bases removed from V and 4 bases from J, the gap between germline ends came to 12 bases. The CDR3 extends over 13 amino acids. Germline CDR1 reads SNHLY; CDR2 reads FYNNEI. The CDR3 spells CASSIQGPTEAFF. CDR3 in DNA: TGTGCCAGCAGCATTCAGGGGCCCACTGAAGCTTTCTTT.

The rearrangement links TRBV2 to TRBJ2-3; tentative D call: TRBD1 (5 bases). This CDR3 is 15 amino acids long. Germline CDR1 and CDR2: SNHLY and FYNNEI. Deletions cut 11 bases from V and 4 bases from J, with 22 bases between. CDR3 sequence: CAGLQGYPISDTQYF. In nucleotides, the CDR3 is TGTGCCGGGTTGCAGGGCTATCCAATATCAGATACGCAGTATTTT.

The rearrangement uses TRBV6-6 and TRBJ2-2; perhaps TRBD2 as D (6 bases). V was clipped by 1 base and J by 1 base, with 7 bases between them. The CDR3 contains 15 residues. Germline values: CDR1 MNHNY, CDR2 SVGAGI (reference sequence). CDR3 in DNA: TGTGCCAGCAGTTACTTGCGGGAGAACACCGGGGAGCTGTTTTTT. Protein: CASSYLRENTGELFF.

V is TRBV7-6 and J is TRBJ1-1, with D maybe TRBD1 (5 bases). This CDR3 is built from 16 residues. Germline V lookup: CDR1 SGHVS, CDR2 FNYEAQ. Trimming left V 1 base short and J 1 base short, with 13 bases between. The CDR3 nucleotides read TGTGCCAGCAGCTTAGTTATGGGGGGTCGGAACACTGAAGCTTTCTTT. This sequence encodes CASSLVMGGRNTEAFF.

The sample holds a few counts of this clone. The sample has other DNA sequences that encode this CDR3 too. The CDR3 loop is CASSFSGTNSYNEQFF. CDR3 DNA sequence: TGTGCCAGCAGTTTTTCTGGGACTAACTCCTACAATGAGCAGTTCTTC. The chain joins TRBV27 to TRBJ2-1; TRBD2 aligns across 7 bases. J was trimmed by 0 bases and V by 3 bases; bases with no gene match: 5. This CDR3 is 16 amino acids long. Germline V gene sequence: CDR1 MNHEY, CDR2 SMNVEV (reference sequence).

This chain links TRBV2 with TRBJ2-7; 7 nucleotides align to TRBD1. The V gene end was trimmed by 6 bases and the J gene end by 1 base; junction bases not matched to a gene: 6. The CDR3 length is 14 residues. Per germline, CDR1 SNHLY and CDR2 FYNNEI. The CDR3 DNA is TGTGCCAGCAGGGAACAGGGGCCGTCCTACGAGCAGTACTTC. This gives the protein CASREQGPSYEQYF.

The chain couples TRBV19 to TRBJ1-1; a weak D match, TRBD1 (6 bases). The V gene's germline CDR1 is LNHDA and CDR2 SQIVND (reference sequence). The length of the CDR3 is 17 residues. V lost 0 bases, J lost 5 bases, and 19 bases lay in between. CDR3 sequence: CASSIDEMGGLRTEAFF. The CDR3 DNA is TGTGCCAGTAGTATAGATGAGATGGGGGGGCTTAGAACTGAAGCTTTCTTT.

The chain couples TRBV9 to TRBJ1-3, with D tentatively TRBD1 (6 bases). CDR3 length: 18 amino acids. V shed 4 bases and J shed 0 bases, with 20 bases lying between them. Looked up from germline, CDR1 is SGDLS and CDR2 is YYNGEE. The CDR3 DNA sequence: TGTGCCAGCAGCCTCAGCCATGGGGGCGACGTCTCTGGAAACACCATATATTTT. The encoded protein is CASSLSHGGDVSGNTIYF. Supplemented by reference TRBV9 and TRBJ1-3, the full variable domain reads DSGVTQTPKHLITATGQRVTLRCSPRSGDLSVYWYQQSLDQGLQFLIQYYNGEERAKGNILERFSAQQFPDLHSELNLSSLELGDSALYFCASSLSHGGDVSGNTIYFGEGSWLTVV.

Notes on this clone: Other DNA sequences in the same sample also yield this CDR3. This chain connects TRBV5-1 to TRBJ1-1; D is undetermined. Trimming shortened V by 1 base and J by 5 bases, and 9 bases separated the two germline ends. The CDR3 loop spans 13 amino acids. Per germline, CDR1 SGHRS and CDR2 YFSETQ. The CDR3, as DNA: TGCGCCAGCAGCTTGCGGGGAGGAACTGAAGCTTTCTTT. As protein: CASSLRGGTEAFF.

Points on this clone: The junction shows a germline mismatch at one end, possibly a read error. The chain recombines TRBV6-1 with TRBJ2-4, with a weak D call TRBD2 (5 bases). This CDR3 has 15 residues. Germline V gene sequence: CDR1 MNHNS, CDR2 SASEGT. CDR3 nucleotide sequence: TGTGCCAGCAGTGAATCTACGAGGGCCGGAAACAGTCAGTACTTC. Amino acids: CASSESTRAGNSQYF.